The TCR beta chain described here comes from a study of blood T cell repertoires in COVID-19. The overall study: Sites in the United States, Italy and Spain provided acute and convalescent COVID-19 samples. PBMCs, B-cell-depleted T cells, or T cells were the source of the cDNA or gDNA that made up the material.

The cohort comprised adults aged roughly 18 to 95 years residing in 20 to 25 US areas. The V end lost 2 bases, the J end lost 1 base, and 7 bases lay between the germline ends. In germline, CDR1 is LNHDA, CDR2 SQIVND (reference sequence). The CDR3 spans 14 residues. Sequencing used immunoSEQ multiplex PCR; TCRdb keeps in-frame clones, though not all of them. The sample shows nearly 300,000 clones, nearly 90% of them seen only once. The receptor comes from a woman aged 45-59 years who had been exposed to COVID-19. The chain links TRBV19 to TRBJ2-3; D is unclear. Sequenced sample: PBMCs or T cells enriched from blood (not recorded which). This CDR3 reads CASSILQGTDTQYF. The CDR3 bases are TGTGCCAGTAGTATACTGCAGGGCACAGATACGCAGTATTTT. Full variable domain (outside the CDR3, taken from reference TRBV19 and TRBJ2-3): DGGITQSPKYLFRKEGQNVTLSCEQNLNHDAMYWYRQDPGQGLRLIYYSQIVNDFQKGDIAEGYSVSREKKESFPLTVTSAQKNPTAFYLCASSILQGTDTQYFGPGTRLTVL.